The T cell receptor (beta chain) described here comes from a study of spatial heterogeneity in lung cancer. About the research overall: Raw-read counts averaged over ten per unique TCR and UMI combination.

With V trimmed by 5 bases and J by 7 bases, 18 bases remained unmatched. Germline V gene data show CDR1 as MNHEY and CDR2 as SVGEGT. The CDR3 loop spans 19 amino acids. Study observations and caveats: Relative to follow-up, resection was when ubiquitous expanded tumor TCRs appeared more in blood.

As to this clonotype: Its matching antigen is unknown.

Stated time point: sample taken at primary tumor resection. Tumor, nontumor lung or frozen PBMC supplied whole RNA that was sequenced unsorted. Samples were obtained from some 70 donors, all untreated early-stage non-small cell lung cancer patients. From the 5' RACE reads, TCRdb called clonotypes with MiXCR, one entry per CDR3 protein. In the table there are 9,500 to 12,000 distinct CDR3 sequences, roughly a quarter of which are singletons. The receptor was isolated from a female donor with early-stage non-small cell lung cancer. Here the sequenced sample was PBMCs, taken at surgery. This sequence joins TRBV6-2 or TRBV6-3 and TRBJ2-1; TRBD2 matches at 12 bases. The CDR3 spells CASSTPPRSGLAGMNEQFF. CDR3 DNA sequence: TGTGCCAGCAGTACCCCACCTCGGTCAGGACTAGCGGGAATGAATGAGCAGTTCTTC.